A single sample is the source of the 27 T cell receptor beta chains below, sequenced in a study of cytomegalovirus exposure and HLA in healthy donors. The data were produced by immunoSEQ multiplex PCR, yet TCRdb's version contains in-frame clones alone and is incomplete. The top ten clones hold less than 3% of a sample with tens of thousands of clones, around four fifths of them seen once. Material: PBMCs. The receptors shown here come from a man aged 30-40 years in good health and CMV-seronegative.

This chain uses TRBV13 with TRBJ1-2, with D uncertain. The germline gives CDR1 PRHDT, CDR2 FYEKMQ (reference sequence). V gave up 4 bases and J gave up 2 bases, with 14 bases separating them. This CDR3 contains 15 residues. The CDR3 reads CASSSGKPLNYGYTF. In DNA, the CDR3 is TGTGCCAGCAGCTCGGGGAAGCCCCTGAACTATGGCTACACCTTC.

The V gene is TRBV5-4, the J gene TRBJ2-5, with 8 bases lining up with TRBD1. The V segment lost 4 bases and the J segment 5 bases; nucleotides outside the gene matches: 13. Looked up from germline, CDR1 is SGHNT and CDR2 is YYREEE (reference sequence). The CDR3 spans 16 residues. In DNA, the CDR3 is TGTGCCAGCAGCGGAAAAGGACAGGGCAGCGTGGAGACCCAGTACTTC. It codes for CASSGKGQGSVETQYF.

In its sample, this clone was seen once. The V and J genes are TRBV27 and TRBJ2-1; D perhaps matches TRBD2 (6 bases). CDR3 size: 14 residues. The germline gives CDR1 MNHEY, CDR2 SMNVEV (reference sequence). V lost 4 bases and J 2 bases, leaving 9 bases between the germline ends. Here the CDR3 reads CASSYPGAYNEQFF. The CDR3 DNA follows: TGTGCCAGCAGTTATCCGGGAGCCTACAATGAGCAGTTCTTC.

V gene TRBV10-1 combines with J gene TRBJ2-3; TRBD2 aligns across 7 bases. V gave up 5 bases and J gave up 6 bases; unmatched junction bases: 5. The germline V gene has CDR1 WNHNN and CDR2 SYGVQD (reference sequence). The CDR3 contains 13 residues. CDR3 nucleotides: TGCGCCAGCAGTAGCGGGATGAGGGATACGCAGTATTTT. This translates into CASSSGMRDTQYF.

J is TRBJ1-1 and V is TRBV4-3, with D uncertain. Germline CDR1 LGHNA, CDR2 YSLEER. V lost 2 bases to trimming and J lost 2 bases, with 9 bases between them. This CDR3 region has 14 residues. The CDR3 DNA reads TGCGCCAGCAGCCAAAACACAGAAAACACTGAAGCTTTCTTT. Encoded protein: CASSQNTENTEAFF.

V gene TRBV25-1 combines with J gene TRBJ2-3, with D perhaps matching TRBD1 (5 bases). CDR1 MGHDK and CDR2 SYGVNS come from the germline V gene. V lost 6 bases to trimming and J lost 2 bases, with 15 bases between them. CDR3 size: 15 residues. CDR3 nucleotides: TGTGCCAGCAGGATCAGGGCGTCCCCCACAGATACGCAGTATTTT. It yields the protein CASRIRASPTDTQYF.

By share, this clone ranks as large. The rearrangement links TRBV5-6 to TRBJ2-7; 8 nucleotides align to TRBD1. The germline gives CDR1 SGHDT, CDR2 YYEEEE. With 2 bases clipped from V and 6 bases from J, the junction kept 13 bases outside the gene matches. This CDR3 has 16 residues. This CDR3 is CASSFRDRLTRPEQYV. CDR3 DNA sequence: TGTGCCAGCAGCTTTCGGGACAGGTTAACCAGGCCCGAGCAGTACGTC.

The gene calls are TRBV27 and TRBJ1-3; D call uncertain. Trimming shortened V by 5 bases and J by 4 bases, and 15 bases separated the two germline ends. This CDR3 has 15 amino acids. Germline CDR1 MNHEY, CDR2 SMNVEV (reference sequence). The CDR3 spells CASSQVGIMGNTIYF. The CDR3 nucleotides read TGTGCCAGCAGTCAGGTCGGGATTATGGGAAACACCATATATTTT.

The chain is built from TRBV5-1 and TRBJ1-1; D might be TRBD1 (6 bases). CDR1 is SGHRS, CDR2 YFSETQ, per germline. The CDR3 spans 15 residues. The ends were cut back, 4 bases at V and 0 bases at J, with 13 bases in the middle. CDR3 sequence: CASSEATGMNTEAFF. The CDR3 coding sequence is TGCGCCAGCAGCGAAGCGACAGGAATGAACACTGAAGCTTTCTTT.

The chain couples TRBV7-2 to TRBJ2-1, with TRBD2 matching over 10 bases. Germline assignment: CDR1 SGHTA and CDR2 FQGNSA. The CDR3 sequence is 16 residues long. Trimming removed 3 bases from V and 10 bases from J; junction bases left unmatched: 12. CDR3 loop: CASSFAPGLARGEQFF. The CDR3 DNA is TGTGCCAGCAGCTTTGCGCCGGGACTAGCGAGGGGGGAGCAGTTCTTC.

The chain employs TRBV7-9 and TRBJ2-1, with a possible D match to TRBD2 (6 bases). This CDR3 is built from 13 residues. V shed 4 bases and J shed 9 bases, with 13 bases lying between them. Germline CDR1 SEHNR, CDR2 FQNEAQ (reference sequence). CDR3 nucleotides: TGTGCCAGCAGCTCCTTTGGTAGCGGTGAGCAGTTCTTC. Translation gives CASSSFGSGEQFF.

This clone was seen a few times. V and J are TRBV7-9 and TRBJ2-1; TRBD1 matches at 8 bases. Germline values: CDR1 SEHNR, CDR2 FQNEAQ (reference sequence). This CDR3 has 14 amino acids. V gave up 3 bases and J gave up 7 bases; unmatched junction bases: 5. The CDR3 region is CASSFRTGWNEQFF. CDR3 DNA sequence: TGTGCCAGCAGCTTTCGGACAGGGTGGAATGAGCAGTTCTTC. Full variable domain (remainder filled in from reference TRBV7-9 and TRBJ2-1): DTGVSQNPRHKITKRGQNVTFRCDPISEHNRLYWYRQTLGQGPEFLTYFQNEAQLEKSRLLSDRFSAERPKGSFSTLEIQRTEQGDSAMYLCASSFRTGWNEQFFGPGTRLTVL.

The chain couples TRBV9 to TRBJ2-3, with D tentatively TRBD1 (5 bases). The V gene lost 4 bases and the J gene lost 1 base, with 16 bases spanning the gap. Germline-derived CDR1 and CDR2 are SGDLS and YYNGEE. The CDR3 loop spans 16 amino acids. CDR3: CASSSKNRLGTDTQYF. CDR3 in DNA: TGTGCCAGCAGCAGTAAGAACAGGTTGGGCACAGATACGCAGTATTTT.

The CDR3 DNA reads as TGTGCCAGCAGCTTAGTAATCTCCCAGCGGGGGTACGAGACCCAGTACTTC. Protein sequence: CASSLVISQRGYETQYF. J is TRBJ2-5 and V is TRBV7-2, with 8 nucleotides matching TRBD2. Germline CDR1 reads SGHTA; CDR2 reads FQGNSA. Germline trimming cut 1 base from V and 5 bases from J; bases unmatched to any gene: 12. The CDR3 covers 17 residues.

This CDR3 reads CASSLRGAAFF. The CDR3 nucleotides are TGTGCCAGCAGCCTACGGGGTGCAGCTTTCTTT. The chain carries TRBV7-9 and TRBJ1-1, with unresolved D. The V end was cut by 5 bases, the J end by 10 bases, with 11 bases between. The germline V gene has CDR1 SEHNR and CDR2 FQNEAQ (reference sequence). This CDR3 spans 11 amino acids.

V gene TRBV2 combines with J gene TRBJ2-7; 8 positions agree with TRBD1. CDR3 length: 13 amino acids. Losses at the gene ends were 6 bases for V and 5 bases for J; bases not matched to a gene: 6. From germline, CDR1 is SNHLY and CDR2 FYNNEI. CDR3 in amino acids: CASRDRVLDEQYF. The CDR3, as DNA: TGTGCCAGCAGGGACAGGGTCTTGGACGAGCAGTACTTC.

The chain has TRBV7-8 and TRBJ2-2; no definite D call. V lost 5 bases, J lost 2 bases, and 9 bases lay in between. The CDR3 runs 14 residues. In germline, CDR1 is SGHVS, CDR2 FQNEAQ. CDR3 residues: CASSPEFNTGELFF. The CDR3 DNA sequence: TGTGCCAGCAGCCCAGAATTCAACACCGGGGAGCTGTTTTTT. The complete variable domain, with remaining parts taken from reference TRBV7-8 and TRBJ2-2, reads GAGVSQSPRYKVAKRGQDVALRCDPISGHVSLFWYQQALGQGPEFLTYFQNEAQLDKSGLPSDRFFAERPEGSVSTLKIQRTQQEDSAVYLCASSPEFNTGELFFGEGSRLTVL.

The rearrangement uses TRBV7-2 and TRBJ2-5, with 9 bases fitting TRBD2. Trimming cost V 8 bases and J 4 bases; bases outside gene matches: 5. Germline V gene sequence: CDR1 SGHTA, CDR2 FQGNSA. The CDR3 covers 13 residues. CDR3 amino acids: CASFWRGGETQYF. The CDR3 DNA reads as TGTGCCAGCTTCTGGCGGGGGGGAGAGACCCAGTACTTC.

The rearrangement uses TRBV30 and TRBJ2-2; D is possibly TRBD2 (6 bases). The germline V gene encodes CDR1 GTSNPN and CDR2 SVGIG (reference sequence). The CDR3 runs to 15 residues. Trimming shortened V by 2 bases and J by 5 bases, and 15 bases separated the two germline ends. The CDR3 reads CAWSTGMGGTGELFF. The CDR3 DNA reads TGTGCCTGGAGTACCGGCATGGGGGGAACCGGGGAGCTGTTTTTT.

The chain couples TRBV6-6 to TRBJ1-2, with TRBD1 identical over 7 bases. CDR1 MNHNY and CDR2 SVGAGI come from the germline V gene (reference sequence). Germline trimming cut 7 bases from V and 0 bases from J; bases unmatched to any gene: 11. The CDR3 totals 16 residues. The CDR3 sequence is CASKWTGARANYGYTF. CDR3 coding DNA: TGTGCCAGCAAGTGGACAGGAGCCAGAGCTAACTATGGCTACACCTTC.

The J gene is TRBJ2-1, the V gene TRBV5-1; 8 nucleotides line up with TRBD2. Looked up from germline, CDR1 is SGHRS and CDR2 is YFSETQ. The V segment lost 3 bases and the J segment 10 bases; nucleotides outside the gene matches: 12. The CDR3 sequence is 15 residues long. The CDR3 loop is CASSWTSREYTEQFF. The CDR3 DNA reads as TGCGCCAGCAGCTGGACTAGCAGGGAATATACGGAGCAGTTCTTC. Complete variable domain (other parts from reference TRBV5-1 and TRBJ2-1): KAGVTQTPRYLIKTRGQQVTLSCSPISGHRSVSWYQQTPGQGLQFLFEYFSETQRNKGNFPGRFSGRQFSNSRSEMNVSTLELGDSALYLCASSWTSREYTEQFFGPGTRLTVL.

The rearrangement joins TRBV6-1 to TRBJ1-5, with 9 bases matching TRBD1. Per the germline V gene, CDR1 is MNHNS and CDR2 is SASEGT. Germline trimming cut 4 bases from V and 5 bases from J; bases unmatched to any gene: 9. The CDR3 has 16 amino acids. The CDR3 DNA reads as TGTGCCAGCAGTGCCAACATTGACAGGGGGTATCAGCCCCAGCATTTT. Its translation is CASSANIDRGYQPQHF.

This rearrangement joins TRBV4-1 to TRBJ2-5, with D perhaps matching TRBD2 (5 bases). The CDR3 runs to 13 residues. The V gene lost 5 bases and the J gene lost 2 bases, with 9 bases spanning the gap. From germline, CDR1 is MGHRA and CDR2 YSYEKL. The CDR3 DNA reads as TGCGCCAGCAGCAGGACTGGACAAGAGACCCAGTACTTC. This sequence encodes CASSRTGQETQYF.

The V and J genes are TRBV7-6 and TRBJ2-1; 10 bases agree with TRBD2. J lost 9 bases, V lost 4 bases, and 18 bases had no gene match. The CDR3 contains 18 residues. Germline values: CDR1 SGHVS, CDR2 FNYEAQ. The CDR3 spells CASSSTRPVGLAGVEQFF. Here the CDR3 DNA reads TGTGCCAGCAGCTCGACACGGCCTGTCGGGCTAGCGGGAGTTGAGCAGTTCTTC.

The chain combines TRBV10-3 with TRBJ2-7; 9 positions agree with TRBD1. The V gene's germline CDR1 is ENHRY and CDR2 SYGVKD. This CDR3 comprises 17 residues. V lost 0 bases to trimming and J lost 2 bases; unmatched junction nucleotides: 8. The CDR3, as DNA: TGTGCCATCAGTGAGTCCCCGGGGACAGGGTCTACCTACGAGCAGTACGTC. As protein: CAISESPGTGSTYEQYV.

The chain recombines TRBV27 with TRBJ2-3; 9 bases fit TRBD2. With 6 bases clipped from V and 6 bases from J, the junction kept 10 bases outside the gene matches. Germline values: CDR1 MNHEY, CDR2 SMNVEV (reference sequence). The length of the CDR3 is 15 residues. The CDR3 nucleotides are TGTGCCAGCAGCCCCCCGATAGCGGGAGTTGATACGCAGTATTTT. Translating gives CASSPPIAGVDTQYF.

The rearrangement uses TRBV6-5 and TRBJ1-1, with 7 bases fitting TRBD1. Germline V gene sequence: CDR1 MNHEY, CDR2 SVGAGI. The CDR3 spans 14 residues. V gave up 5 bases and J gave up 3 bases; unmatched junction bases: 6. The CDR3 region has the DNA TGTGCCAGCAGTCCACCCGGGACAGACACTGAAGCTTTCTTT. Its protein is CASSPPGTDTEAFF.